This passage covers 17 T cell receptor beta chains from one sample sequenced in a study of glioma-infiltrating T cells after dendritic cell vaccination. Time point specified: after dendritic cell vaccination, including at tumor progression/relapse. The method was immunoSEQ multiplex PCR; TCRdb's version includes in-frame clones alone and lacks a portion of them. The sample contains about 91,000 clones, 75% to 85% of which appear only once. Specimen: blood, collected after dendritic cell vaccination. These receptors were obtained from a human donor with glioblastoma.

This chain links TRBV10-3 with TRBJ2-5; 8 nucleotides line up with TRBD1. Germline V lookup: CDR1 ENHRY, CDR2 SYGVKD. This CDR3 contains 14 residues. Trimming at V came to 6 bases and at J to 2 bases, leaving 5 bases not matched to a gene. In DNA, the CDR3 is TGTGCCATCAGCGCGACAGGGGTTCAAGAGACCCAGTACTTC. It codes for CAISATGVQETQYF.

This clone showed up many times. At the DNA level, this CDR3 is encoded by other sequences in the same sample as well. The gene calls are TRBV6-5 and TRBJ2-7; a possible D gene is TRBD1 (5 bases). CDR1 and CDR2 (germline): MNHEY, SVGAGI. This CDR3 has 15 residues. V lost 0 bases and J 2 bases, leaving 11 bases between the germline ends. The CDR3 region has the DNA TGTGCCAGCAGTTACTCCTTAGACAGCGCCTACGAGCAGTACTTC. It yields the protein CASSYSLDSAYEQYF.

Here the CDR3 reads CASSTWARSDTQYF. In DNA form, the CDR3 reads TGTGCCAGCAGCACGTGGGCTCGATCAGATACGCAGTATTTT. The chain combines TRBV9 with TRBJ2-3; no clear D. The CDR3 runs 14 residues. The germline CDR1 and CDR2 sequences are SGDLS and YYNGEE. The germline V and J ends were trimmed by 4 bases and 4 bases, with 13 bases remaining between them.

In its sample, this clone was seen a few times. The genes are TRBV7-8 and TRBJ2-1; D perhaps matches TRBD1 (6 bases). Per the germline V gene, CDR1 is SGHVS and CDR2 is FQNEAQ. The CDR3 runs 16 residues. Trimming removed 5 bases from V and 10 bases from J, with 24 bases in between. The chain's CDR3 is CASSPYRPRGVEEQFF. DNA for the CDR3: TGTGCCAGCAGCCCGTACCGTCCCAGGGGCGTTGAAGAGCAGTTCTTC.

The chain recombines TRBV6-1 with TRBJ2-2; possible D gene TRBD2, 6 bases. Germline assignment: CDR1 MNHNS and CDR2 SASEGT. V was pared by 1 base and J by 4 bases, with 7 bases between. The CDR3 spans 14 residues. The chain's CDR3 is CASSEVGGTGELFF. The CDR3 region has the DNA TGTGCCAGCAGTGAAGTCGGGGGCACCGGGGAGCTGTTTTTT.

In this sample, this clone turned up a few times. V gene TRBV2 combines with J gene TRBJ1-1; 10 nucleotides agree with TRBD1. The CDR3 has 12 residues. V was clipped by 8 bases and J by 7 bases; unmatched bases: 4. CDR1 is SNHLY and CDR2 is FYNNEI in the germline V gene. The CDR3 is CASSWDRGEAFF. The CDR3 nucleotides are TGTGCCAGCTCATGGGACAGGGGTGAAGCTTTCTTT.

The rearrangement uses TRBV10-3 and TRBJ2-6; 8 bases map to TRBD1. From germline, CDR1 is ENHRY and CDR2 SYGVKD. The CDR3 contains 17 residues. V shed 2 bases and J 2 bases; nucleotides not matched to a gene: 5. The CDR3 protein is CAISEGRGRAGANVLTF. CDR3 DNA: TGTGCCATCAGTGAGGGCAGGGGGCGGGCTGGGGCCAACGTCCTGACTTTC.

The chain joins TRBV19 to TRBJ1-5; TRBD1 aligns across 7 bases. V shed 10 bases, J shed 7 bases, and the junction held 10 bases outside the gene matches. From germline, CDR1 is LNHDA and CDR2 SQIVND (reference sequence). The CDR3 extends over 13 amino acids. This chain's CDR3 is CATSDREVQPQHF. The CDR3 nucleotides read TGTGCCACCTCTGACAGGGAGGTCCAGCCCCAGCATTTT.

The chain is built from TRBV19 and TRBJ2-2; TRBD2 matches 10 bases. In germline, CDR1 is LNHDA, CDR2 SQIVND (reference sequence). The CDR3 is 16 amino acids. After removal of 4 bases from V and 1 base from J, the junction contained 3 bases not matched to a gene. CDR3 loop: CASSRLAGGNTGELFF. The CDR3 DNA reads TGTGCCAGTAGTAGATTAGCGGGAGGGAACACCGGGGAGCTGTTTTTT.

The chain links TRBV5-1 to TRBJ1-2, with TRBD1 identical over 7 bases. The CDR3 contains 13 residues. Germline CDR1 and CDR2: SGHRS and YFSETQ. The V segment lost 4 bases and the J segment 10 bases; nucleotides outside the gene matches: 10. DNA of the CDR3: TGCGCCAGCAGCCCGGGGACAGCAGAGGCCTACACCTTC. It encodes CASSPGTAEAYTF.

The gene calls are TRBV4-1 and TRBJ2-5; 7 nucleotides agree with TRBD2. The trim removed 3 bases at V and 4 bases at J, leaving 20 bases unmatched. Germline V lookup: CDR1 MGHRA, CDR2 YSYEKL. This CDR3 spans 19 amino acids. The CDR3 DNA is TGCGCCAGCAGCCACCTCCCCGGGCAGGGAGGGAGGGTAGGAGAGACCCAGTACTTC. Its translation: CASSHLPGQGGRVGETQYF.

The chain has TRBV29-1 and TRBJ2-2, with D possibly TRBD1 on 6 matching bases. Germline CDR1 reads SQVTM; CDR2 reads ANQGSEA. The ends were cut back, 6 bases at V and 5 bases at J, with 7 bases in the middle. The CDR3 sequence is 11 residues long. In DNA form, the CDR3 reads TGCAGCGTGGGACATACCGGGGAGCTGTTTTTT. Protein sequence: CSVGHTGELFF.

The chain uses TRBV19 and TRBJ1-5, with D perhaps matching TRBD1 (6 bases). V dropped 3 bases and J dropped 5 bases, with 11 bases sitting between them. The V gene's germline CDR1 is LNHDA and CDR2 SQIVND (reference sequence). This CDR3 is 14 amino acids long. CDR3 sequence (DNA): TGTGCCAGTAGTATCAGGGCAGGGGATCAGCCCCAGCATTTT. Amino acid sequence: CASSIRAGDQPQHF.

This chain connects TRBV2 to TRBJ1-6, with D maybe TRBD1 (6 bases). Germline assignment: CDR1 SNHLY and CDR2 FYNNEI. This CDR3 has 14 amino acids. V lost 7 bases and J 10 bases, leaving 17 bases between the germline ends. The CDR3 DNA reads as TGTGCCAGCAAAGGCCAGGGAGGGGGATCACCCCTCCACTTT. Its protein product is CASKGQGGGSPLHF. Based on the CDR3 plus reference TRBV2 and TRBJ1-6, the full variable domain is EPEVTQTPSHQVTQMGQEVILRCVPISNHLYFYWYRQILGQKVEFLVSFYNNEISEKSEIFDDQFSVERPDGSNFTLKIRSTKLEDSAMYFCASKGQGGGSPLHFGNGTRLTVT.

This chain joins TRBV7-9 and TRBJ2-1, with TRBD2 matching 10 bases. CDR1 is SEHNR and CDR2 is FQNEAQ in the germline V gene (reference sequence). The CDR3 is 18 amino acids. J gave up 8 bases and V 4 bases, and 17 bases lay outside the gene matches. The CDR3 nucleotides are TGTGCCAGCAGCTCCCATACCAAAGCGGGAGGGACTGGCCATGAGCAGTTCTTC. This encodes CASSSHTKAGGTGHEQFF.

This clone has only a few counts. The chain carries TRBV6-1 and TRBJ1-1; possibly TRBD1 for D (5 bases). V lost 0 bases and J lost 8, with 25 bases in between. CDR3 length: 18 residues. Per germline, CDR1 MNHNS and CDR2 SASEGT. This chain's CDR3 is CASSEASSNRDRKREAFF. The CDR3 coding sequence is TGTGCCAGCAGTGAAGCATCCTCCAACAGAGACAGAAAAAGAGAAGCTTTCTTT.

The chain carries TRBV2 and TRBJ2-1; weak D call: TRBD2 (6 bases). CDR1 is SNHLY, CDR2 FYNNEI, per germline. V shed 4 bases and J shed 3 bases, with 13 bases lying between them. This CDR3 is built from 15 residues. The DNA of the CDR3 is TGTGCCAGCAGTGGGAATAGCGGTAACTACAATGAGCAGTTCTTC. Its protein is CASSGNSGNYNEQFF.